This T cell receptor (beta chain) was documented in a study of shared clonotypes between healthy human individuals. The CDR3 runs 14 residues. Germline V lookup: CDR1 KGHSH, CDR2 LQKENI. V shed 4 bases and J shed 1 base, with 10 bases lying between them. For sorted subsets, 150 to 250 ng DNA per replicate equaled approximately 32,000 T cell genomes. TCRdb's copy holds only in-frame clones and misses some; the assay was immunoSEQ multiplex PCR. Here the sample spans some 240,000 clones, 65% to 70% being singletons. The study's findings and limits: Some naive CD4 clonotypes, 4.5% to 5.5%, turned up in common across a handful of donors. Across subsets, estimated richness was generally greater for naive than for memory populations.

About this clone itself: Its specificity is not known.

Sequencing was done on a sample of memory CD4+ T cells sorted from blood. The subset here: CD45RA-negative fraction. The receptor's source is a young man in good health. The chain carries TRBV18 and TRBJ2-5; D is undetermined. The CDR3 loop reads CASSRPTVQETQYF. The CDR3 DNA is TGTGCCAGCTCACGTCCAACGGTCCAAGAGACCCAGTACTTC.